One sample yielded the 11 T cell receptor beta chains listed below, sequenced in a study of blood T cell repertoires in COVID-19. Clones were sequenced by immunoSEQ multiplex PCR, and TCRdb holds only the in-frame ones, with some missing. Of some 250,000 clones in the sample, roughly 76% were seen once. The sample was peripheral blood. Receptors originate from a woman older than 75 with COVID-19, enrolled during active disease.

This clone was recorded a few times. This chain connects TRBV6-4 to TRBJ2-1; TRBD1 might be the D (5 bases). CDR3 length: 14 amino acids. Trimming took off 2 bases at V and 10 bases at J, with 15 bases between the two ends. Germline V gene sequence: CDR1 MRHNA, CDR2 SNTAGT. The DNA for the CDR3 is TGTGCCAGCAGTGACCAGGGATCGGCAGACGAGCAGTTCTTC. It specifies CASSDQGSADEQFF.

This clone was recorded once. This chain connects TRBV19 to TRBJ2-1; 7 bases line up with TRBD2. The CDR3 totals 15 residues. Germline lookup yields CDR1 LNHDA and CDR2 SQIVND (reference sequence). Losses at the gene ends were 9 bases for V and 5 bases for J; bases not matched to a gene: 13. CDR3 bases: TGTGCCAGCGCTATTGGGAGGGGCTGGGACAATGAGCAGTTCTTC. It codes for CASAIGRGWDNEQFF.

The table lists this clone with a count of one. This chain connects TRBV18 to TRBJ1-5, with 11 bases aligning to TRBD1. The CDR3 runs 15 residues. Per the germline V gene, CDR1 is KGHSH and CDR2 is LQKENI. V lost 3 bases and J lost 6; bases outside the gene matches: 4. CDR3 protein: CASSPGQGAVQPQHF. Written as DNA, the CDR3 is TGTGCCAGCTCACCCGGACAGGGGGCGGTTCAGCCCCAGCATTTT.

This clone was recorded once. The rearrangement joins TRBV18 to TRBJ1-2; possible D gene TRBD1, 6 bases. Germline CDR1 reads KGHSH; CDR2 reads LQKENI. The CDR3 covers 14 residues. V dropped 4 bases and J dropped 4 bases, with 13 bases sitting between them. The CDR3 DNA reads TGTGCCAGCTCACGGACCGGGACACTCTATGGCTACACCTTC. Translated, it gives CASSRTGTLYGYTF. Based on the CDR3 plus reference TRBV18 and TRBJ1-2, the full variable domain is NAGVMQNPRHLVRRRGQEARLRCSPMKGHSHVYWYRQLPEEGLKFMVYLQKENIIDESGMPKERFSAEFPKEGPSILRIQQVVRGDSAAYFCASSRTGTLYGYTFGSGTRLTVV.

The chain has TRBV5-1 and TRBJ2-1, with 10 bases that match TRBD1. The CDR3 is 17 residues long. The trim removed 4 bases at V and 3 bases at J, leaving 10 bases unmatched. Germline V gene sequence: CDR1 SGHRS, CDR2 YFSETQ. CDR3 nucleotides: TGCGCCAGCAGCCCGGATGGGGGACAGGGGCGCTACAATGAGCAGTTCTTC. Its translation is CASSPDGGQGRYNEQFF.

This clone was recorded a few times. The chain is built from TRBV20-1 and TRBJ1-1; no clear D. Germline lookup yields CDR1 DFQATT and CDR2 SNEGSKA (reference sequence). Trimming shortened V by 3 bases and J by 4 bases, and 12 bases separated the two germline ends. This CDR3 region has 13 residues. The CDR3 region has the DNA TGCAGTGCTAGTAGGCCCGGAGGCACTGAAGCTTTCTTT. Translated, it gives CSASRPGGTEAFF.

The rearrangement uses TRBV4-3 and TRBJ1-3; 7 bases agree with TRBD1. V shed 4 bases and J 2 bases; nucleotides not matched to a gene: 8. This CDR3 region has 16 residues. Germline V gene sequence: CDR1 LGHNA, CDR2 YSLEER. This chain's CDR3 is CASSPKAGGPGNTIYF. The CDR3 DNA reads TGCGCCAGCAGCCCGAAGGCAGGGGGACCTGGAAACACCATATATTTT.

The chain is built from TRBV6-5 and TRBJ1-5, with 7 bases aligning to TRBD1. The CDR3 spans 15 residues. Germline CDR1 and CDR2: MNHEY and SVGAGI. V shed 1 base, J shed 2 bases, and the junction held 2 bases outside the gene matches. CDR3 in DNA: TGTGCCAGCAGTTACTACAGGGGCCGCAATCAGCCCCAGCATTTT. It yields the protein CASSYYRGRNQPQHF.

The chain joins TRBV11-2 to TRBJ1-2; weak D call: TRBD1 (5 bases). The germline V and J ends were trimmed by 6 bases and 8 bases, with 19 bases remaining between them. The CDR3 length is 14 residues. CDR1 SGHAT and CDR2 FQNNGV come from the germline V gene. The CDR3 spells CASSLGTLEAGYTF. The DNA for the CDR3 is TGTGCCAGCAGTCTCGGGACTCTGGAGGCGGGCTACACCTTC.

This chain connects TRBV11-2 to TRBJ1-2, with D perhaps matching TRBD1 (5 bases). The germline V and J ends were trimmed by 0 bases and 2 bases, with 13 bases remaining between them. The CDR3 consists of 16 residues. Germline lookup yields CDR1 SGHAT and CDR2 FQNNGV. In DNA form, the CDR3 reads TGTGCCAGCAGCTTAGATCTGAACAGGCCGAACTATGGCTACACCTTC. Amino acids: CASSLDLNRPNYGYTF.

This clone was found a few times. This rearrangement joins TRBV4-1 to TRBJ2-7; the D gene is possibly TRBD2 (6 bases). Germline V gene sequence: CDR1 MGHRA, CDR2 YSYEKL. V shed 1 base and J shed 2 bases, with 15 bases lying between them. This CDR3 region has 16 residues. CDR3 coding DNA: TGCGCCAGCAGCCAAGTTGGGGCGGGGTATCCCTACGAGCAGTACTTC. As protein: CASSQVGAGYPYEQYF.